The TCR beta chain described here comes from a study of shared clonotypes between healthy human individuals. Details on this clone: Its antigen is not known. One junction end disagrees with the germline gene, perhaps due to a read error.

Germline CDR1 and CDR2: SSHAT and FNYEAQ (reference sequence). This CDR3 contains 13 residues. Study-level findings and limits: Relative to clonotypes present in all four donors, those not shared had lower generation probabilities. Sequencing depth was a factor that was expected to affect clonotype sharing among donors. Sorted-subset sequencing was shown by rarefaction to be incomplete despite large depth.

Splitting of CD4+ cells produced CD45RA+ naive and CD45RA-negative memory subsets. Some clones are missing from TCRdb's copy, which holds only in-frame ones; the method was immunoSEQ multiplex PCR. The repertoire holds roughly 2.5 million clones, with approximately 92% as singletons. The chain uses TRBV7-7 and TRBJ2-3; no definite D call. This TCR came from a man aged 18 to 29 in good health. The sequenced sample was naive CD4+ T cells sorted from blood. As to subset: CD45RA+ positively selected. The CDR3, as DNA: TGTGCTAGCAGCCGTTCCGAGCTGGATACGCAGTATTTT. Amino acid sequence: CASSRSELDTQYF.